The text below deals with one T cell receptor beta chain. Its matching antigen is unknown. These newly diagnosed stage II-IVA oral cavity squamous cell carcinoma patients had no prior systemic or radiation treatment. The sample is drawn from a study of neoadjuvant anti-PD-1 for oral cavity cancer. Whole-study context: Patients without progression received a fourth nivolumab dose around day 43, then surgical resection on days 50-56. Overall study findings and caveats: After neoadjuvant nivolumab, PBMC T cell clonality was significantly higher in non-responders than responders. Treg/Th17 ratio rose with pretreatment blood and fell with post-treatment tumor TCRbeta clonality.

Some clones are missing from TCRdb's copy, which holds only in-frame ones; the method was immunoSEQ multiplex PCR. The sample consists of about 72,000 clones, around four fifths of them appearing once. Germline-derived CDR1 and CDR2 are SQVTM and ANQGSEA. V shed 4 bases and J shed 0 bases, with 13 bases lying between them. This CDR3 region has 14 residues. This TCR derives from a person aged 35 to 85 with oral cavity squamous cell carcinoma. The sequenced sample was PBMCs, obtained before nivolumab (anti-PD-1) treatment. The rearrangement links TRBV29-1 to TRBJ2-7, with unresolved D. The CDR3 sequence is CSVGRGVSSYEQYF. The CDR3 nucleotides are TGCAGCGTTGGTCGTGGAGTGAGCTCCTACGAGCAGTACTTC.